The 2 T cell receptor beta chains given below trace back to one sample, sequenced in a study of blood T cell repertoires in COVID-19. Libraries were prepared by immunoSEQ multiplex PCR; TCRdb keeps only in-frame clonotypes and omits some of them. The sample lists some 58,000 clones; over 75% were seen once. Sample: peripheral blood. These receptors all stem from a man aged 35-49 years with acute or convalescent COVID-19.

The chain carries TRBV2 and TRBJ2-2; perhaps TRBD2 as D (6 bases). Germline V gives CDR1 SNHLY, CDR2 FYNNEI. V was trimmed by 4 bases and J by 2 bases, leaving 11 bases between them. This CDR3 is 15 amino acids long. CDR3 residues: CASSGGGTNTGELFF. CDR3 DNA sequence: TGTGCCAGCAGTGGAGGCGGGACTAACACCGGGGAGCTGTTTTTT. Complete variable domain (other parts from reference TRBV2 and TRBJ2-2): EPEVTQTPSHQVTQMGQEVILRCVPISNHLYFYWYRQILGQKVEFLVSFYNNEISEKSEIFDDQFSVERPDGSNFTLKIRSTKLEDSAMYFCASSGGGTNTGELFFGEGSRLTVL.

This clone was observed once. J is TRBJ2-5 and V is TRBV20-1, with a weak D call TRBD2 (6 bases). Germline values: CDR1 DFQATT, CDR2 SNEGSKA (reference sequence). The CDR3 totals 8 residues. The CDR3 loop is CRRGTQYF. The CDR3 DNA reads TGCAGGCGGGGGACCCAGTACTTC.